This T cell receptor beta chain was identified in a study of beta chain features in type 1 diabetes. Markers CD45RO/CCR7/CD25/CD127/CD95/CD27 served to sort CD4+ naive, central memory, regulatory and stem cell-like memory cells. This CDR3 has 13 amino acids. Germline V gives CDR1 GTSNPN, CDR2 SVGIG (reference sequence). Trimming pared 0 bases from V and 4 bases from J, leaving 6 bases between. General observations from the study: A moderate, significant TCRB CDR3 shortening appeared in type 1 diabetes across four CD4+ subsets.

Of the isolated RNA, all was reverse transcribed, and so the sequenced material was expressed TCRB transcripts. Sequenced by immunoSEQ multiplex PCR; TCRdb stores in-frame clones only, minus some. Of more than 550,000 clones in the sample, over 13% are singletons; the top ten hold 0.04%. As concerns this clone: Its target is unknown.

This clonotype was sampled from a man aged 18 to 30 with type 1 diabetes. Sequenced sample: naive CD4+ T cells from blood. This sequence joins TRBV30 and TRBJ2-2; D is unresolved. The CDR3 DNA sequence: TGTGCCTGGAGTGTGTATGGCACCGGGGAGCTGTTTTTT. Its protein product is CAWSVYGTGELFF.